This is a list of T cell receptor beta chains from one sample in a study of blood T cell repertoires in COVID-19. Profiled with immunoSEQ multiplex PCR; TCRdb holds only in-frame clones, not every one. The sample records about 40,000 clones, approximately 86% being singletons. The material sequenced was peripheral blood. The receptor source for this set is a middle-aged man with active COVID-19. Each CDR3 is given with its conserved first and last residue. Fields, in order: V gene, J gene, clone size, D gene, CDR3 protein, CDR3 DNA. A D gene is named only where the DNA matches it firmly. Only part of the rows carry a size: once, few, many, or a class if the clone is expanded.

V gene: TRBV7-2
J gene: TRBJ2-3
clone size: NA
D gene: NA
CDR3 protein: CASSAGMTVTDTQYF
CDR3 DNA: TGTGCCAGCAGCGCGGGAATGACGGTCACAGATACGCAGTATTTT

V gene: TRBV4-1
J gene: TRBJ1-5
clone size: NA
D gene: NA
CDR3 protein: CASSPAPGSGQPQHF
CDR3 DNA: TGCGCCAGCAGCCCTGCCCCCGGGTCGGGTCAGCCCCAGCATTTT

V gene: TRBV7-9
J gene: TRBJ2-7
clone size: NA
D gene: TRBD1
CDR3 protein: CASSQGQGGFDEQYF
CDR3 DNA: TGTGCCAGCAGCCAAGGACAGGGGGGTTTCGACGAGCAGTACTTC

V gene: TRBV6-6
J gene: TRBJ2-7
clone size: NA
D gene: NA
CDR3 protein: CASSSGGRETYEQYF
CDR3 DNA: TGTGCCAGCAGTAGTGGCGGGCGGGAAACCTACGAGCAGTACTTC

V gene: TRBV30
J gene: TRBJ2-1
clone size: NA
D gene: NA
CDR3 protein: CAWSAVLNEQFF
CDR3 DNA: TGTGCCTGGAGTGCGGTCCTCAATGAGCAGTTCTTC

V gene: TRBV10-3
J gene: TRBJ2-5
clone size: NA
D gene: TRBD2
CDR3 protein: CAISGTSGRGTMGETQYF
CDR3 DNA: TGTGCCATCAGCGGGACTAGCGGGAGGGGAACTATGGGGGAGACCCAGTACTTC

V gene: TRBV27
J gene: TRBJ2-7
clone size: NA
D gene: TRBD2
CDR3 protein: CASSLTSGSLREQYF
CDR3 DNA: TGTGCCAGCAGTTTGACTAGCGGTTCCCTAAGGGAGCAGTACTTC

V gene: TRBV9
J gene: TRBJ2-7
clone size: once
D gene: NA
CDR3 protein: CASSVGSFGAYEQYF
CDR3 DNA: TGTGCCAGCAGCGTAGGTAGTTTCGGGGCCTACGAGCAGTACTTC

V gene: TRBV6-5
J gene: TRBJ1-2
clone size: once
D gene: TRBD1
CDR3 protein: CASSYGPGQVDLGYTF
CDR3 DNA: TGTGCCAGCAGCTACGGGCCGGGACAGGTCGATCTTGGCTACACCTTC

V gene: TRBV6-5
J gene: TRBJ2-7
clone size: NA
D gene: NA
CDR3 protein: CASSSLYEQYF
CDR3 DNA: TGTGCCAGCAGTTCCCTCTACGAGCAGTACTTC

V gene: TRBV6-1
J gene: TRBJ1-4
clone size: NA
D gene: TRBD1
CDR3 protein: CASSVLSGTGKEKLFF
CDR3 DNA: TGTGCCAGCAGTGTCCTCTCCGGGACAGGGAAGGAAAAACTGTTTTTT

V gene: TRBV18
J gene: TRBJ2-7
clone size: NA
D gene: TRBD1
CDR3 protein: CATGQGIFHEQYF
CDR3 DNA: TGTGCCACCGGACAGGGGATATTCCACGAGCAGTACTTC

V gene: TRBV4-1
J gene: TRBJ2-7
clone size: NA
D gene: TRBD1
CDR3 protein: CASSRLTGGDEQYF
CDR3 DNA: TGCGCCAGCAGCCGACTGACAGGGGGCGACGAGCAGTACTTC

V gene: TRBV15
J gene: TRBJ2-7
clone size: NA
D gene: NA
CDR3 protein: CATSRGGQMNYEQYF
CDR3 DNA: TGTGCCACCAGCAGAGGCGGACAAATGAATTACGAGCAGTACTTC

V gene: TRBV20-1
J gene: TRBJ2-1
clone size: NA
D gene: NA
CDR3 protein: CSASSGYGSNFDNEQFF
CDR3 DNA: TGCAGTGCTAGTTCGGGCTATGGGAGTAATTTCGACAATGAGCAGTTCTTC

V gene: TRBV7-2
J gene: TRBJ2-1
clone size: NA
D gene: TRBD2
CDR3 protein: CASSLGGGYYNEQFF
CDR3 DNA: TGTGCCAGCAGCTTAGGGGGGGGTTATTACAATGAGCAGTTCTTC

V gene: TRBV28
J gene: TRBJ1-3
clone size: few
D gene: NA
CDR3 protein: CASRRDRLSGNTIYF
CDR3 DNA: TGTGCCAGCAGGCGCGACAGGCTCTCTGGAAACACCATATATTTT

V gene: TRBV7-6
J gene: TRBJ2-2
clone size: NA
D gene: TRBD2
CDR3 protein: CASSWGPGTSDTGELFF
CDR3 DNA: TGTGCCAGCAGCTGGGGCCCCGGGACTAGCGACACCGGGGAGCTGTTTTTT

V gene: TRBV18
J gene: TRBJ1-4
clone size: once
D gene: TRBD1
CDR3 protein: CASSGTGGADEKLFF
CDR3 DNA: TGTGCCAGCTCAGGAACAGGGGGCGCGGATGAAAAACTGTTTTTT

V gene: TRBV6-1
J gene: TRBJ1-2
clone size: once
D gene: NA
CDR3 protein: CASSEGRRNGGYTF
CDR3 DNA: TGTGCCAGCAGTGAAGGTCGGCGGAATGGGGGCTACACCTTC

V gene: TRBV7-6
J gene: TRBJ1-1
clone size: NA
D gene: NA
CDR3 protein: CASSLAGGVGDTEAFF
CDR3 DNA: TGTGCCAGCAGCTTAGCCGGAGGGGTGGGGGACACTGAAGCTTTCTTT

V gene: TRBV19
J gene: TRBJ2-5
clone size: once
D gene: NA
CDR3 protein: CASSISGARETQYF
CDR3 DNA: TGTGCCAGTAGTATCTCGGGAGCGAGGGAGACCCAGTACTTC

V gene: TRBV9
J gene: TRBJ2-1
clone size: NA
D gene: TRBD2
CDR3 protein: CASSRSEEMTSGGEQFF
CDR3 DNA: TGTGCCAGCAGCCGAAGCGAAGAAATGACTAGCGGGGGTGAGCAGTTCTTC

V gene: TRBV20-1
J gene: TRBJ2-1
clone size: NA
D gene: NA
CDR3 protein: CSASPRRDLSYNEQFF
CDR3 DNA: TGCAGTGCTAGTCCCCGCAGGGATCTTTCCTACAATGAGCAGTTCTTC

V gene: TRBV19
J gene: TRBJ2-5
clone size: NA
D gene: NA
CDR3 protein: CASSIAEGWETQYF
CDR3 DNA: TGTGCCAGTAGTATCGCGGAGGGTTGGGAGACCCAGTACTTC

V gene: TRBV12-3/TRBV12-4
J gene: TRBJ1-4
clone size: NA
D gene: NA
CDR3 protein: CASSSGERLFF
CDR3 DNA: TGTGCCAGCAGCTCAGGGGAAAGGTTGTTTTTT

V gene: TRBV28
J gene: TRBJ1-2
clone size: NA
D gene: TRBD1
CDR3 protein: CASKIEGARGYGYTF
CDR3 DNA: TGTGCCAGTAAGATTGAGGGGGCGCGGGGCTATGGCTACACCTTC

V gene: TRBV27
J gene: TRBJ2-1
clone size: NA
D gene: NA
CDR3 protein: CASRGALSSYNEQFF
CDR3 DNA: TGTGCCAGCCGGGGGGCCCTGAGCTCCTACAATGAGCAGTTCTTC

V gene: TRBV6-6
J gene: TRBJ2-5
clone size: once
D gene: NA
CDR3 protein: CASRGSLGTQYF
CDR3 DNA: TGTGCCAGCAGAGGGAGTTTAGGGACCCAGTACTTC

V gene: TRBV24-1
J gene: TRBJ2-7
clone size: NA
D gene: NA
CDR3 protein: CATSDLITGWSYEQYF
CDR3 DNA: TGTGCCACCAGTGATTTAATCACAGGGTGGTCCTACGAGCAGTACTTC

V gene: TRBV28
J gene: TRBJ2-7
clone size: NA
D gene: NA
CDR3 protein: CASSEDRAYEQYF
CDR3 DNA: TGTGCCAGCAGCGAGGACAGAGCCTACGAGCAGTACTTC

V gene: TRBV27
J gene: TRBJ1-2
clone size: once
D gene: NA
CDR3 protein: CASSLSVQGGFYGYTF
CDR3 DNA: TGTGCCAGCAGTTTATCCGTCCAGGGTGGGTTCTATGGCTACACCTTC

V gene: TRBV7-2
J gene: TRBJ2-1
clone size: NA
D gene: NA
CDR3 protein: CASRAGARNEQFF
CDR3 DNA: TGTGCCAGCAGGGCAGGGGCCCGAAATGAGCAGTTCTTC

V gene: TRBV7-3
J gene: TRBJ1-5
clone size: NA
D gene: NA
CDR3 protein: CASSLMTGIQPQHF
CDR3 DNA: TGTGCCAGCAGCTTAATGACAGGCATTCAGCCCCAGCATTTT

V gene: TRBV29-1
J gene: TRBJ1-2
clone size: NA
D gene: NA
CDR3 protein: CSVERGTNYGYTF
CDR3 DNA: TGCAGCGTTGAACGGGGTACTAACTATGGCTACACCTTC

V gene: TRBV7-2
J gene: TRBJ1-3
clone size: NA
D gene: NA
CDR3 protein: CASSLGGGYSGNTIYF
CDR3 DNA: TGTGCCAGCAGCTTAGGGGGGGGGTACTCTGGAAACACCATATATTTT

V gene: TRBV2
J gene: TRBJ2-5
clone size: NA
D gene: TRBD2
CDR3 protein: CASGSGGVFETQYF
CDR3 DNA: TGTGCCAGCGGTAGCGGGGGGGTTTTTGAGACCCAGTACTTC